This T cell receptor (beta chain) was observed in a study of blood T cell repertoires in COVID-19. Losses at the gene ends were 5 bases for V and 6 bases for J; bases not matched to a gene: 4. The CDR3 has 13 amino acids. In Seattle, patients joined the study during active infection and were tracked longitudinally. Authors' processing steps: Using reference gene primer amplification, nucleated cell counts were estimated. Measured with immunoSEQ multiplex PCR; TCRdb has only the in-frame clones, and not every one. V, J and clone size were drawn from that table, and D and trimming were deduced from the DNA. The sample carries roughly 70,000 clones, roughly nine tenths recorded once.

The chain is built from TRBV12-3 or TRBV12-4 and TRBJ1-5; TRBD1 matches 7 bases. Input material: peripheral blood. The origin of this receptor is a man aged 45-60 years with COVID-19, enrolled during active disease. The chain's CDR3 is CASSQTGFQPQHF. The DNA of the CDR3 is TGTGCCAGCAGTCAGACAGGGTTTCAGCCCCAGCATTTT.